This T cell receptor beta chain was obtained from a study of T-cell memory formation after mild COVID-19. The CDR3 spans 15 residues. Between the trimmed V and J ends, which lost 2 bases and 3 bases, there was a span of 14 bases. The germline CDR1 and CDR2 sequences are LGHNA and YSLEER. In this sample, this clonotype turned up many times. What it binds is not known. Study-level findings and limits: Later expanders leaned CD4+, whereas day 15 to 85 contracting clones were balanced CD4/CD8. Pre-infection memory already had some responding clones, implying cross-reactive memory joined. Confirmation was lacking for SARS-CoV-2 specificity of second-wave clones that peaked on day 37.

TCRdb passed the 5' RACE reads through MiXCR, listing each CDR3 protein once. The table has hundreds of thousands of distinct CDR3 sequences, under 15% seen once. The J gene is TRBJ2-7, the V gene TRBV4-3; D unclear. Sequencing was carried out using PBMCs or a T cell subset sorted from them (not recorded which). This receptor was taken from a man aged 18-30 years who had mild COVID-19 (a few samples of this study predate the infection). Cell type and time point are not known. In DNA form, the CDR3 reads TGCGCCAGCAGCCAATCTTCGAACCCCTACTACGAGCAGTACTTC. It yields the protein CASSQSSNPYYEQYF.